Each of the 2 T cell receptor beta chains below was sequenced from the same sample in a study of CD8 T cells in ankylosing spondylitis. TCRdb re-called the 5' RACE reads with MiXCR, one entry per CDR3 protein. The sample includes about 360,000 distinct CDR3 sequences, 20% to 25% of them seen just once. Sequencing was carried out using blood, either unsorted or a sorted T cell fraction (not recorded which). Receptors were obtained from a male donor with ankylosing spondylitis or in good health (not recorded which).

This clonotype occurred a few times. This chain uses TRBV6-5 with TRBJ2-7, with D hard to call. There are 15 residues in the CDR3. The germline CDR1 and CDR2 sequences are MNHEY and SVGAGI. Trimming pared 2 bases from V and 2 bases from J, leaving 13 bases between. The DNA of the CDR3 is TGTGCCAGCAGTTACGGCAGGATCTCTCCCTACGAGCAGTACTTC. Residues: CASSYGRISPYEQYF.

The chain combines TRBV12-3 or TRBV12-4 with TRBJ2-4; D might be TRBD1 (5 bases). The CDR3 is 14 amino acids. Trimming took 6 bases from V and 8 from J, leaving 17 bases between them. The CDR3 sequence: CASSLGQGWDIQYF. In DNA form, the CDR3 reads TGTGCCAGCAGCCTAGGGCAGGGTTGGGACATTCAGTACTTC.